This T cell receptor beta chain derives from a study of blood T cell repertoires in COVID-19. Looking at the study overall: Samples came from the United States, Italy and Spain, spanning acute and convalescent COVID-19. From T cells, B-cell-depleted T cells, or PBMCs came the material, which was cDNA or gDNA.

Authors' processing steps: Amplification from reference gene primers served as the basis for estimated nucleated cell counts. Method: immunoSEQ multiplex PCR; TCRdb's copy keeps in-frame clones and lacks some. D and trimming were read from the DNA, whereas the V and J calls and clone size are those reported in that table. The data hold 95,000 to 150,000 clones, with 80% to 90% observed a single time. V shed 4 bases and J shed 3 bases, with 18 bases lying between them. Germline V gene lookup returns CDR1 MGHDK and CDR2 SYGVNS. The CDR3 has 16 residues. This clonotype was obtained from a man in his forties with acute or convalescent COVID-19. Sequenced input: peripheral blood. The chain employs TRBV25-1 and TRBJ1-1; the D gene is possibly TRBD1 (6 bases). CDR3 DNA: TGTGCCAGCAGTGCCACCACAGGGTCTGGGGACACTGAAGCTTTCTTT. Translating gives CASSATTGSGDTEAFF.